The 24 T cell receptor beta chains listed next were all sequenced from one sample in a study of blood T cell repertoires in COVID-19 (TCRdb year 2020). Library preparation used the immunoSEQ multiplex PCR assay. TCRdb mirrors the immuneACCESS table, restricted to in-frame sequences. Some clones are absent from its copies; in checked studies, under half trace to an unresolved V gene, and the reason for the others is unknown. The sample profile shows approximately 320,000 clones; roughly 90% of them were found once. 2% to 3% of the sample comes from the top ten. The sequencing sample was made of PBMCs or T cells enriched from blood (not recorded which). These receptors were taken from a man aged 55 to 70 who had recovered from COVID-19.

The V gene is TRBV5-6, the J gene TRBJ2-5, with 8 positions matching TRBD1. CDR1 and CDR2 from the germline V gene are SGHDT and YYEEEE. CDR3 length equals 13 residues. The V gene end was trimmed by 6 bases and the J gene end by 7 bases; junction bases not matched to a gene: 8. CDR3 sequence (DNA): TGTGCCAGCATCCGGACAGGGATAGGGACCCAGTACTTC. It codes for CASIRTGIGTQYF.

CDR3 bases: TGTGCCAGCAGTCTAGGACAATGGGAGCAGTACTTC. Translation gives CASSLGQWEQYF. This chain joins TRBV2 and TRBJ2-7, with D perhaps matching TRBD1 (5 bases). Trimming removed 5 bases from V and 7 bases from J, with 12 bases in between. Germline V gives CDR1 SNHLY, CDR2 FYNNEI. The CDR3 length is 12 residues. Full variable domain (missing parts from reference TRBV2 and TRBJ2-7): EPEVTQTPSHQVTQMGQEVILRCVPISNHLYFYWYRQILGQKVEFLVSFYNNEISEKSEIFDDQFSVERPDGSNFTLKIRSTKLEDSAMYFCASSLGQWEQYFGPGTRLTVT.

The V gene is TRBV7-8, the J gene TRBJ2-7; maybe TRBD2 (5 bases). V lost 2 bases and J 6 bases, leaving 14 bases between the germline ends. CDR3 length: 14 residues. Germline CDR1 is SGHVS and CDR2 is FQNEAQ. As DNA, the CDR3 is TGTGCCAGCAGCTTATATACGCTCGCGGGCGAGCAGTACTTC. It is translated as CASSLYTLAGEQYF.

The gene calls are TRBV15 and TRBJ2-7; 7 nucleotides line up with TRBD1. The CDR3 sequence is 12 residues long. Per germline, CDR1 LNHNV and CDR2 YYDKDF (reference sequence). With 10 bases clipped from V and 3 bases from J, the junction kept 6 bases outside the gene matches. The CDR3 nucleotides are TGTGCCAGCCGGGACAGCAACTACGAGCAGTACTTC. This gives the protein CASRDSNYEQYF. The full variable domain, in which reference TRBV15 and TRBJ2-7 provide the parts outside the CDR3, is DAMVIQNPRYQVTQFGKPVTLSCSQTLNHNVMYWYQQKSSQAPKLLFHYYDKDFNNEADTPDNFQSRRPNTSFCFLDIRSPGLGDTAMYLCASRDSNYEQYFGPGTRLTVT.

The chain carries TRBV6-2 or TRBV6-3 and TRBJ2-7, with TRBD1 matching 8 bases. Germline V lookup: CDR1 MNHEY, CDR2 SVGEGT. The CDR3 extends over 14 amino acids. J lost 3 bases, V lost 5 bases, and 6 bases had no gene match. CDR3 sequence (DNA): TGTGCCAGCAGTCCCGGACAGGGCGGCTACGAGCAGTACTTC. Translation gives CASSPGQGGYEQYF.

This sequence joins TRBV29-1 and TRBJ1-3, with D unclear. The germline V gene encodes CDR1 SQVTM and CDR2 ANQGSEA. Trimming removed 4 bases from V and 0 bases from J, with 10 bases in between. This CDR3 contains 14 residues. This CDR3 is CSVVPGNSGNTIYF. The CDR3 DNA reads TGCAGCGTTGTACCGGGAAACTCTGGAAACACCATATATTTT.

The chain uses TRBV5-1 and TRBJ2-5; 8 nucleotides agree with TRBD1. This CDR3 contains 16 residues. Per the germline V gene, CDR1 is SGHRS and CDR2 is YFSETQ. V gave up 4 bases and J gave up 5 bases; unmatched junction bases: 13. The CDR3: CASSTAPQGAGETQYF. CDR3 DNA sequence: TGCGCCAGCAGCACGGCCCCTCAGGGGGCCGGGGAGACCCAGTACTTC.

J is TRBJ1-2 and V is TRBV6-5; 7 bases are shared with TRBD1. Germline V gene data show CDR1 as MNHEY and CDR2 as SVGAGI. The CDR3 sequence is 14 residues long. The V segment lost 7 bases and the J segment 0 bases; nucleotides outside the gene matches: 5. The CDR3 DNA reads TGTGCCAGCACCGGGACAGCCTCTAACTATGGCTACACCTTC. Translation gives CASTGTASNYGYTF.

V is TRBV10-2 and J is TRBJ1-4, with 7 nucleotides matching TRBD1. Germline CDR1 reads WSHSY; CDR2 reads SAAADI. The CDR3 has 14 amino acids. V was clipped by 4 bases and J by 10 bases; unmatched bases: 9. This CDR3 is CASSGDSGSGKLFF. The CDR3 DNA is TGCGCCAGCAGTGGGGACAGTGGCTCGGGAAAACTGTTTTTT.

J is TRBJ1-1 and V is TRBV12-5, with D possibly TRBD1 on 6 matching bases. This CDR3 has 11 residues. V dropped 6 bases and J dropped 4 bases, with 6 bases sitting between them. Per the germline V gene, CDR1 is LGHNT and CDR2 is FRNRAP. DNA of the CDR3: TGTGCTAGTGGGGACAGCACTGAAGCTTTCTTT. It encodes CASGDSTEAFF. The full variable domain, with the rest looked up from reference TRBV12-5 and TRBJ1-1, is DARVTQTPRHKVTEMGQEVTMRCQPILGHNTVFWYRQTMMQGLELLAYFRNRAPLDDSGMPKDRFSAEMPDATLATLKIQPSEPRDSAVYFCASGDSTEAFFGQGTRLTVV.

With respect to this clone: This sample includes further DNA sequences coding for the same CDR3. The chain employs TRBV7-2 and TRBJ1-5, with D hard to call. CDR3 length: 13 amino acids. The ends were cut back, 5 bases at V and 2 bases at J, with 7 bases in the middle. Looked up from germline, CDR1 is SGHTA and CDR2 is FQGNSA. The CDR3 sequence is CASSPRGNQPQHF. The CDR3 region has the DNA TGTGCCAGCAGCCCCCGAGGCAATCAGCCCCAGCATTTT.

V gene TRBV5-8 combines with J gene TRBJ2-1; TRBD1 matches at 10 bases. The CDR3 runs to 13 residues. Germline values: CDR1 SGHTS, CDR2 YDEGEE. Trimming at V came to 7 bases and at J to 6 bases, leaving 4 bases not matched to a gene. The CDR3 nucleotides are TGTGCCAGCCGCCGGACAGGGGGCAATGAGCAGTTCTTC. This sequence encodes CASRRTGGNEQFF.

The CDR3 sequence: CASSSGIPSYGYTF. CDR3 coding DNA: TGTGCCAGCAGCTCAGGGATTCCATCGTATGGCTACACCTTC. This chain joins TRBV3-1 (or the pseudogene TRBV3-2) and TRBJ1-2; D possibly corresponds to TRBD1 (5 bases). CDR3 length: 14 residues. Trimming removed 5 bases at V and 5 bases at J, with 15 bases between. CDR1 is LGHDT, CDR2 YNNKEL, per germline (reference sequence).

The J gene is TRBJ1-4, the V gene TRBV6-5, with D possibly TRBD1 on 5 matching bases. CDR1 is MNHEY and CDR2 is SVGAGI in the germline V gene. The CDR3 sequence is 15 residues long. Trimming removed 6 bases at V and 4 bases at J, with 15 bases between. CDR3 DNA sequence: TGTGCCAGCAGCGCAACTTACAGGAGTAATGAAAAACTGTTTTTT. It specifies CASSATYRSNEKLFF.

This clone showed up just a few times. The chain employs TRBV27 and TRBJ1-5, with TRBD1 as a possible D gene (5 bases). Trimming removed 4 bases from V and 2 bases from J, with 9 bases in between. CDR1 MNHEY and CDR2 SMNVEV come from the germline V gene (reference sequence). This CDR3 region has 14 residues. Here the CDR3 DNA reads TGTGCCAGCAGTTGGGGCGTGGGCAATCAGCCCCAGCATTTT. Its translation: CASSWGVGNQPQHF.

The rearrangement links TRBV27 to TRBJ2-1; D gene uncertain. V shed 5 bases and J shed 14 bases, with 19 bases lying between them. Germline assignment: CDR1 MNHEY and CDR2 SMNVEV (reference sequence). The CDR3 sequence is 13 residues long. The CDR3 DNA reads as TGTGCCAGCAGTCCCGGGTCGATCAATGAAGAGTTCTTC. It is translated as CASSPGSINEEFF.

V gene TRBV7-6 combines with J gene TRBJ1-4, with D perhaps TRBD1 (6 bases). Deletions cut 1 base from V and 0 bases from J, with 6 bases between. CDR1 SGHVS and CDR2 FNYEAQ come from the germline V gene. This CDR3 comprises 15 residues. The CDR3 nucleotides are TGTGCCAGCAGCTTAGGGACAGCAACTAATGAAAAACTGTTTTTT. The encoded protein is CASSLGTATNEKLFF. Based on the CDR3 plus reference TRBV7-6 and TRBJ1-4, the full variable domain is GAGVSQSPRYKVTKRGQDVALRCDPISGHVSLYWYRQALGQGPEFLTYFNYEAQQDKSGLPNDRFSAERPEGSISTLTIQRTEQRDSAMYRCASSLGTATNEKLFFGSGTQLSVL.

The chain employs TRBV7-2 and TRBJ1-1; no firm D call. The germline V gene has CDR1 SGHTA and CDR2 FQGNSA. The CDR3 loop spans 14 amino acids. V was clipped by 8 bases and J by 1 base, with 14 bases between them. CDR3 sequence (DNA): TGTGCCAGCGCTACCCGTACGAAGAACACTGAAGCTTTCTTT. Translating it yields CASATRTKNTEAFF.

The chain recombines TRBV29-1 with TRBJ2-5; the match to TRBD1 covers 8 bases. V shed 6 bases, J shed 5 bases, and the junction held 20 bases outside the gene matches. CDR1 is SQVTM and CDR2 is ANQGSEA in the germline V gene. This CDR3 contains 17 residues. CDR3 bases: TGCAGCGTCTATCCACGCGACACCGGACAGGGAGTGGAGACCCAGTACTTC. Translation: CSVYPRDTGQGVETQYF.

In this sample, this clone turned up a few times. The chain links TRBV10-3 to TRBJ1-1; 7 bases match TRBD1. CDR1 and CDR2 (germline): ENHRY, SYGVKD. With 3 bases clipped from V and 2 bases from J, the junction kept 6 bases outside the gene matches. The CDR3 contains 15 residues. Written as DNA, the CDR3 is TGTGCCATCAGTGAACGAGGGGGCGTAAACACTGAAGCTTTCTTT. This codes for CAISERGGVNTEAFF.

This clone is a singleton in its sample. The V and J genes are TRBV5-4 and TRBJ2-3; 10 nucleotides match TRBD2. CDR1 and CDR2 (germline): SGHNT, YYREEE (reference sequence). V trimming: 3 bases; J trimming: 13 bases; junction bases outside the gene matches: 17. The CDR3 has 16 residues. CDR3 amino acids: CASSSEGNKLAGTEYF. The CDR3 coding sequence is TGTGCCAGCAGCTCGGAGGGGAATAAACTAGCGGGGACTGAGTATTTT.

The V gene is TRBV10-1, the J gene TRBJ2-1, with 11 bases lining up with TRBD2. CDR3 length: 18 amino acids. Germline V gene data show CDR1 as WNHNN and CDR2 as SYGVQD (reference sequence). Trimming at V came to 4 bases and at J to 8 bases, leaving 16 bases not matched to a gene. CDR3 bases: TGCGCCAGCAGTGGGTGGAGGGGGCTAGCGGGAGGTTTGGATGAGCAGTTCTTC. Translation gives CASSGWRGLAGGLDEQFF.

The V call is TRBV5-6, the J call TRBJ2-5, with a tentative D call TRBD1 (6 bases). This CDR3 contains 14 residues. Trimming took 5 bases from V and 4 from J, leaving 15 bases between them. CDR1 SGHDT and CDR2 YYEEEE come from the germline V gene. CDR3 coding DNA: TGTGCCAGCAGGCTCAGGGGTGGAGGAGAGACCCAGTACTTC. Protein product: CASRLRGGGETQYF.

The chain recombines TRBV4-1 with TRBJ1-1; D gene ambiguous. There are 14 residues in the CDR3. The germline V gene encodes CDR1 MGHRA and CDR2 YSYEKL. The V end lost 1 base, the J end lost 1 base, and 7 bases lay between the germline ends. CDR3 bases: TGCGCCAGCAGCCAAGGGGCAGCGAACACTGAAGCTTTCTTT. Protein product: CASSQGAANTEAFF.